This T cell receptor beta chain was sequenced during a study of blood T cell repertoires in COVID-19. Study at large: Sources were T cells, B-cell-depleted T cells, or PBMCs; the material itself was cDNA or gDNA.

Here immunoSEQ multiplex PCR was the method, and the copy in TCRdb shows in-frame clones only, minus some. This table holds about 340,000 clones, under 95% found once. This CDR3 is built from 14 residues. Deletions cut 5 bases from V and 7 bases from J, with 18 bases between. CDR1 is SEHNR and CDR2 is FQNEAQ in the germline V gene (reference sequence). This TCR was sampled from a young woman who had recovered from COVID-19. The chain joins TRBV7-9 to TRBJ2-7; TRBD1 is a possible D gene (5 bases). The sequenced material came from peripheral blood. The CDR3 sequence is CASSPHHLPGEQYV. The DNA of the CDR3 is TGTGCCAGCAGCCCCCACCATTTGCCAGGGGAGCAGTACGTC.